One sample yielded the 32 T cell receptor beta chains listed below, sequenced in a study of blood T cells in healthy people across ages (dated by TCRdb to about 2015). Libraries were made using 5' RACE. A second PCR of 7 to 11 cycles was performed with a sample-barcoded 5' primer and a J-beta primer mix. TCRdb itself trimmed the public reads at Q25 with fastp, ran MiXCR and retained productive beta chains. Merged by CDR3 protein, the rows form single entries marked with the most common genes and DNA. The sample table contains some 1,800,000 distinct CDR3 sequences; only one count was recorded for 30% to 40% of them. 23% of the sample is in the top ten clones. The sample taken for sequencing was blood. Receptor source: a human donor in good health.

The chain has TRBV15 and TRBJ2-3; 9 bases fit TRBD2. The germline CDR1 and CDR2 sequences are LNHNV and YYDKDF (reference sequence). Trimming at V came to 1 base and at J to 3 bases, leaving 2 bases not matched to a gene. The CDR3 sequence is 15 residues long. In nucleotides, the CDR3 is TGTGCCACCAGCAGAGTTAGCGGGGGAACAGATACGCAGTATTTT. Translation gives CATSRVSGGTDTQYF.

The chain couples TRBV18 to TRBJ2-7, with D possibly being TRBD1 or TRBD2 (7 bases each). This CDR3 is built from 15 residues. CDR1 is KGHSH and CDR2 is LQKENI in the germline V gene. Trimming pared 4 bases from V and 4 bases from J, leaving 17 bases between. CDR3 protein: CASSHPGRGGYEQYF. The CDR3 DNA sequence: TGTGCCAGCTCACACCCCGGCAGGGGGGGTTACGAGCAGTACTTC.

This clonotype has more than one count but fewer than ten. V gene TRBV15 combines with J gene TRBJ1-6; 8 nucleotides align to TRBD1. The V segment lost 0 bases and the J segment 9 bases; nucleotides outside the gene matches: 7. Looked up from germline, CDR1 is LNHNV and CDR2 is YYDKDF (reference sequence). The CDR3 has 16 amino acids. The CDR3 DNA reads as TGTGCCACCAGCAGAGATAAGGGGACAGGTAGTTCACCCCTCCACTTT. This codes for CATSRDKGTGSSPLHF.

The rearrangement links TRBV5-6 to TRBJ2-2; maybe TRBD1 (6 bases). The CDR3 covers 15 residues. Trimming cost V 4 bases and J 1 base, with 11 bases left between them. The V gene's germline CDR1 is SGHDT and CDR2 YYEEEE. In DNA, the CDR3 is TGTGCCAGCAGCCATCAGGGGAAGAACACCGGGGAGCTGTTTTTT. The encoded protein is CASSHQGKNTGELFF.

As to this clonotype: With a much larger clone just one base away, this may be a read error. V and J are TRBV7-3 and TRBJ2-7; 7 bases agree with TRBD1. This CDR3 spans 13 amino acids. The V gene's germline CDR1 is SGHTA and CDR2 FQGTGA. The CDR3 region is CAGSFNRGYEQYF. Written as DNA, the CDR3 is TGTGCCGGCAGCTTTAACAGGGGCTACGAGCAGTACTTC.

V is TRBV10-3 and J is TRBJ2-5, with unresolved D. The length of the CDR3 is 13 residues. Germline V gene data show CDR1 as ENHRY and CDR2 as SYGVKD. V lost 3 bases, J lost 2 bases, and 7 bases lay in between. CDR3 in DNA: TGTGCCATCAGTGACTCAGTACAAGAGACCCAGTACTTC. Protein sequence: CAISDSVQETQYF.

This clonotype was found a few times. The gene calls are TRBV20-1 and TRBJ2-1; 9 bases are a match to TRBD2. Trimming removed 2 bases from V and 6 bases from J; junction bases left unmatched: 2. The CDR3 extends over 13 amino acids. Germline V lookup: CDR1 DFQATT, CDR2 SNEGSKA (reference sequence). Here the CDR3 reads CSARLAGLNEQFF. CDR3 nucleotide sequence: TGCAGTGCTAGACTAGCGGGGCTCAATGAGCAGTTCTTC.

The chain employs TRBV7-3 and TRBJ2-3; 10 nucleotides line up with TRBD2. CDR1 and CDR2 from the germline V gene are SGHTA and FQGTGA. The CDR3 length is 16 residues. J was trimmed by 6 bases and V by 5 bases; bases with no gene match: 11. CDR3 protein: CASSHGLADLEDTQYF. The CDR3 bases are TGTGCCAGCAGCCATGGACTAGCGGACTTAGAGGATACGCAGTATTTT. Combining the CDR3 with reference TRBV7-3 and TRBJ2-3 gives the whole variable domain GAGVSQTPSNKVTEKGKYVELRCDPISGHTALYWYRQSLGQGPEFLIYFQGTGAADDSGLPNDRFFAVRPEGSVSTLKIQRTERGDSAVYLCASSHGLADLEDTQYFGPGTRLTVL.

CDR3 in DNA: TGTGCCAGCTCACCATTTATCAAGGGGGCCCCAGGTACGCAGTATTTT. Its translation is CASSPFIKGAPGTQYF. The gene calls are TRBV18 and TRBJ2-3, with TRBD1 matching 7 bases. V was clipped by 2 bases and J by 8 bases; unmatched bases: 13. CDR1 and CDR2 (germline): KGHSH, LQKENI. The CDR3 covers 16 residues.

Only a few counts were recorded for this clonotype. This chain joins TRBV30 and TRBJ2-3; maybe TRBD2 (6 bases). Germline CDR1 and CDR2: GTSNPN and SVGIG (reference sequence). V was cut by 3 bases and J by 1 base, with 11 bases left in between. The length of the CDR3 is 14 residues. The CDR3 sequence is CAWSPGLRTDTQYF. The CDR3 nucleotides are TGTGCCTGGAGCCCGGGACTTCGCACAGATACGCAGTATTTT.

This clonotype was counted between two and nine times. CDR3 in amino acids: CASKPGQRPYEQYF. The CDR3 DNA follows: TGTGCCAGCAAACCGGGACAGCGACCCTACGAGCAGTACTTC. The gene calls are TRBV12-3 or TRBV12-4 and TRBJ2-7; 7 positions agree with TRBD1. This CDR3 region has 14 residues. Trimming at V came to 7 bases and at J to 2 bases, leaving 8 bases not matched to a gene.

Only a few counts were recorded for this clonotype. The V call is TRBV2, the J call TRBJ2-4; D not certain. The CDR3 has 14 amino acids. V lost 8 bases to trimming and J lost 2 bases, with 13 bases between them. In germline, CDR1 is SNHLY, CDR2 FYNNEI. The CDR3 DNA reads TGTGCCAGCGGTCAAAGAGAGACCAAAAACATTCAGTACTTC. Protein product: CASGQRETKNIQYF.

This clonotype has only a few counts. The J gene is TRBJ2-5, the V gene TRBV3-1; weak D call: TRBD1 (6 bases). Trimming took 0 bases from V and 0 from J, leaving 26 bases between them. Germline V lookup: CDR1 LGHDT, CDR2 YNNKEL (reference sequence). The CDR3 length is 21 residues. In DNA, the CDR3 is TGTGCCAGCAGCCAAGACGTCCGGCAGGGGCCCTCGGTGCCGTACCAAGAGACCCAGTACTTC. Protein product: CASSQDVRQGPSVPYQETQYF.

This clonotype was seen a single time. The chain couples TRBV5-1 to TRBJ1-2, with TRBD1 matching 7 bases. Losses at the gene ends were 4 bases for V and 4 bases for J; bases not matched to a gene: 7. Germline V gene sequence: CDR1 SGHRS, CDR2 YFSETQ. The CDR3 loop spans 14 amino acids. The CDR3 is CASSPDRFVYGYTF. The CDR3 DNA sequence: TGCGCCAGCAGCCCGGACAGGTTCGTCTATGGCTACACCTTC.

The chain uses TRBV4-1 and TRBJ1-3, with 7 positions matching TRBD1. Unmatched junction bases numbered 20, after V lost 3 bases and J lost 9 bases. The CDR3 has 18 amino acids. CDR1 is MGHRA, CDR2 YSYEKL, per germline. CDR3 amino acids: CASSHPQGTGAGGGTIYF. The CDR3 DNA follows: TGCGCCAGCAGCCACCCCCAGGGTACAGGGGCCGGCGGGGGCACCATATATTTT.

This clonotype was detected only a few times. The V call is TRBV30, the J call TRBJ2-5; 8 nucleotides agree with TRBD1. The length of the CDR3 is 13 residues. Germline CDR1 reads GTSNPN; CDR2 reads SVGIG (reference sequence). The junction had 5 bases not matched to a gene; V was cut back by 4 bases and J by 4 bases. As DNA, the CDR3 is TGTGCCTGGACCCAGGGGGCTGGAGAGACCCAGTACTTC. Its translation is CAWTQGAGETQYF.

The rearrangement uses TRBV5-6 and TRBJ1-5, with D possibly matching TRBD1 (6 bases). V was cut by 5 bases and J by 4 bases, with 13 bases left in between. Germline-derived CDR1 and CDR2 are SGHDT and YYEEEE. CDR3 length: 14 residues. The CDR3 reads CASSPGGFNQPQHF. The CDR3 nucleotides read TGTGCCAGCAGTCCTGGGGGCTTTAATCAGCCCCAGCATTTT.

Concerning this clonotype itself: No conserved phenylalanine or tryptophan is present at the end of the CDR3, so a read error is the likely explanation. The J gene is TRBJ2-7, the V gene TRBV28; tentatively, D is TRBD1 (5 bases). Germline V gives CDR1 MDHEN, CDR2 SYDVKM. Trimming stripped 3 bases from V and 6 bases from J, with 21 bases between. The CDR3 extends over 16 amino acids. In nucleotides, the CDR3 is TGTGCCAGCAGTTTTCCACTGACAGAGTTAACCGGCGAGCAGTACTTA. Translating it yields CASSFPLTELTGEQYL.

The V and J genes are TRBV9 and TRBJ2-2; 7 bases fit TRBD2. CDR1 and CDR2 from the germline V gene are SGDLS and YYNGEE. The V and J ends lost 4 bases and 5 bases, in that order; junction bases with no gene match: 5. CDR3 size: 14 residues. This CDR3 reads CASSLMGGTGELFF. In DNA, the CDR3 is TGTGCCAGCAGCCTCATGGGGGGGACCGGGGAGCTGTTTTTT.

The chain joins TRBV5-1 to TRBJ1-1, with D perhaps TRBD1 (5 bases). V lost 0 bases, J lost 8 bases, and 8 bases lay in between. Germline lookup yields CDR1 SGHRS and CDR2 YFSETQ. There are 12 residues in the CDR3. The CDR3: CASSLEGHEAFF. CDR3 DNA sequence: TGCGCCAGCAGCTTGGAGGGGCACGAAGCTTTCTTT.

This sequence joins TRBV5-1 and TRBJ1-4, with D unclear. The CDR3 consists of 13 residues. The V gene lost 2 bases and the J gene lost 4 bases, with 6 bases spanning the gap. Germline values: CDR1 SGHRS, CDR2 YFSETQ. The CDR3 nucleotides read TGCGCCAGCAGCTTTGCAGATAATGAAAAACTGTTTTTT. It is translated as CASSFADNEKLFF.

The sample holds a few counts of this clonotype. This chain joins TRBV13 and TRBJ2-7; TRBD1 matches 10 bases. TRBJ2-5 explains the end of the DNA better; the J call may be wrong. Germline-derived CDR1 and CDR2 are PRHDT and FYEKMQ (reference sequence). This CDR3 spans 15 amino acids. The CDR3 protein is CASSRFRGQGETQYF. CDR3 sequence (DNA): TGTGCCAGCAGTCGATTTAGGGGACAGGGGGAGACCCAGTACTTC.

The V call is TRBV19, the J call TRBJ1-2; 7 nucleotides align to TRBD1. The CDR3 contains 14 residues. V gave up 4 bases and J gave up 6 bases; unmatched junction bases: 8. Germline CDR1 is LNHDA and CDR2 is SQIVND (reference sequence). In DNA, the CDR3 is TGTGCCAGTAGTACTCTGGGACAGATCAATGGCTACACCTTC. It translates to CASSTLGQINGYTF.

This clonotype came up a few times. The V and J genes are TRBV24-1 and TRBJ2-7; no firm D call. V was cut by 5 bases and J by 4 bases, with 11 bases left in between. The germline V gene encodes CDR1 KGHDR and CDR2 SFDVKD. This CDR3 contains 13 residues. CDR3 in amino acids: CATSVKGAYEQYF. As DNA, the CDR3 is TGTGCCACCAGTGTTAAAGGAGCTTACGAGCAGTACTTC.

V is TRBV9 and J is TRBJ1-6; 8 bases are a match to TRBD1. CDR3 length: 18 residues. J gave up 6 bases and V 0 bases, and 11 bases lay outside the gene matches. The germline gives CDR1 SGDLS, CDR2 YYNGEE. CDR3 coding DNA: TGTGCCAGCAGCGTAGCCCCCGGTGGACAGGGTGGTAATTCACCCCTCCACTTT. Its protein product is CASSVAPGGQGGNSPLHF.

In this sample, this clonotype turned up a few times. Relative to the germline gene, one junction end is altered; a read error may explain this. The chain joins TRBV27 to TRBJ1-2; D possibly corresponds to TRBD1 (5 bases). The CDR3 is made up of 15 amino acids. CDR1 is MNHEY, CDR2 SMNVEV, per germline (reference sequence). The chain's CDR3 is CASRLRGVNNYGYTF. The CDR3 region has the DNA TGTGCCAGCCGTTTACGGGGGGTTAATAACTATGGCTACACCTTC.

As DNA, the CDR3 is TGTGCCAGCAGTTACATCGGGACTAGCGGGGATTCGCAGTATTTT. This sequence encodes CASSYIGTSGDSQYF. The chain uses TRBV6-6 and TRBJ2-3, with 13 positions matching TRBD2. With 2 bases clipped from V and 10 bases from J, the junction kept 6 bases outside the gene matches. This CDR3 contains 15 residues. Germline V gives CDR1 MNHNY, CDR2 SVGAGI (reference sequence).

In its sample, this clonotype was seen a few times. The rearrangement joins TRBV7-2 to TRBJ2-1; TRBD2 matches 8 bases. The CDR3 covers 17 residues. Germline V gene sequence: CDR1 SGHTA, CDR2 FQGNSA. V gave up 5 bases and J gave up 8 bases; unmatched junction bases: 17. In DNA form, the CDR3 reads TGTGCCAGCAGCCTCCAGCTCGGGGGGGGCGCCGGCTATGAGCAGTTCTTC. This translates into CASSLQLGGGAGYEQFF.

The chain combines TRBV10-3 with TRBJ1-5, with a possible D match to TRBD1 (6 bases). The germline V gene encodes CDR1 ENHRY and CDR2 SYGVKD. The length of the CDR3 is 15 residues. Deletions cut 2 bases from V and 2 bases from J, with 10 bases between. CDR3 in amino acids: CAISEQQGGNQPQHF. As DNA, the CDR3 is TGTGCCATCAGTGAGCAACAGGGAGGCAATCAGCCCCAGCATTTT.

There are a few counts of this clonotype. V and J are TRBV5-1 and TRBJ1-2; D is unclear. Germline V gives CDR1 SGHRS, CDR2 YFSETQ. The CDR3 has 13 residues. Trimming pared 0 bases from V and 7 bases from J, leaving 10 bases between. The CDR3: CASSLGLGFGYTF. The CDR3 bases are TGCGCCAGCAGCTTGGGCTTGGGGTTTGGCTACACCTTC.

This clonotype has more than one count but fewer than ten. Mismatch with germline at one junction end may stem from a read error. The chain joins TRBV5-1 to TRBJ2-6; TRBD1 aligns across 10 bases. Germline CDR1 SGHRS, CDR2 YFSETQ. The CDR3 sequence is 17 residues long. This CDR3 is CASSLGTGGAGANVRTF. CDR3 coding DNA: TGCGCCAGCAGCTTGGGGACAGGGGGAGCTGGGGCCAACGTCCGGACTTTC. Drawing the rest from reference TRBV5-1 and TRBJ2-6, the complete variable domain is KAGVTQTPRYLIKTRGQQVTLSCSPISGHRSVSWYQQTPGQGLQFLFEYFSETQRNKGNFPGRFSGRQFSNSRSEMNVSTLELGDSALYLCASSLGTGGAGANVRTFGAGSRLTVL.

As for this clonotype: A junction boundary mismatches the germline segment, possibly from a read error. The rearrangement links TRBV9 to TRBJ2-1; tentative D call: TRBD2 (7 bases). Germline V lookup: CDR1 SGDLS, CDR2 YYNGEE. CDR3 length: 15 amino acids. CDR3 in DNA: TGTACCAGCAACCCGGGGGGCAAATCCTACAATGAGCAGTTCTTC. Residues: CTSNPGGKSYNEQFF. Full variable domain (remainder filled in from reference TRBV9 and TRBJ2-1): DSGVTQTPKHLITATGQRVTLRCSPRSGDLSVYWYQQSLDQGLQFLIQYYNGEERAKGNILERFSAQQFPDLHSELNLSSLELGDSALYFCTSNPGGKSYNEQFFGPGTRLTVL.